This TCR beta chain was recorded in a study of somatic mutations in cytotoxic T cells in rheumatoid arthritis. Whole-study results and caveats: Rising age went with increasing CD8+ clonality in rheumatoid arthritis patients; healthy controls showed no such increase.

CDR1 and CDR2 from the germline V gene are SQVTM and ANQGSEA. The CDR3 is made up of 11 amino acids. With respect to this clone: Its antigen is still unknown.

Data came from immunoSEQ multiplex PCR; TCRdb stores just in-frame clones and leaves some out. The data show under 7,500 clones, about three quarters seen once. V and J are TRBV29-1 and TRBJ1-1; D is undetermined. Sequences were obtained from CD8+ T cells sorted from blood. This clonotype originated in an older woman in good health. CDR3 nucleotides: TGCAGTCCACTTGTGAACACTGAAGCTTTCTTT. It codes for CSPLVNTEAFF. The whole variable domain, filled in from reference TRBV29-1 and TRBJ1-1, reads SAVISQKPSRDICQRGTSLTIQCQVDSQVTMMFWYRQQPGQSLTLIATANQGSEATYESGFVIDKFPISRPNLTFSTLTVSNMSPEDSSIYLCSPLVNTEAFFGQGTRLTVV.